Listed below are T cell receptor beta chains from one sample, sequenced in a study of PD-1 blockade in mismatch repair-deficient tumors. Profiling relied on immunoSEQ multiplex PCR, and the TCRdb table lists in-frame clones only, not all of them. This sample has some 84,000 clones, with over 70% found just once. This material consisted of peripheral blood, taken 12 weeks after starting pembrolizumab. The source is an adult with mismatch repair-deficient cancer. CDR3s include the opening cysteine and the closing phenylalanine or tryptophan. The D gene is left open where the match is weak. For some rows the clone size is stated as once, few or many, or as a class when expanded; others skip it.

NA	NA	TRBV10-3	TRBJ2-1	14	CAISDSGSYNEQFF	TGTGCCATCAGTGACAGCGGATCCTACAATGAGCAGTTCTTC
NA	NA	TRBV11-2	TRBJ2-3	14	CASSLGREADTQYF	TGTGCCAGCAGCTTAGGTAGGGAGGCGGATACGCAGTATTTT
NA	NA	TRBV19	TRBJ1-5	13	CASTDGVNQPQHF	TGTGCCAGTACCGACGGCGTCAATCAGCCCCAGCATTTT
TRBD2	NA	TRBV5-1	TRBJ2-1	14	CASSGGSGYNEQFF	TGCGCCAGCAGCGGCGGGAGTGGGTACAATGAGCAGTTCTTC
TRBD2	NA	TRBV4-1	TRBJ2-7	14	CASSRGAGDYEQYF	TGCGCCAGCAGCCGAGGAGCGGGAGACTACGAGCAGTACTTC
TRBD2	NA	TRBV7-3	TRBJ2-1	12	CASASGSNEQFF	TGTGCCAGCGCCAGCGGGAGCAATGAGCAGTTCTTC
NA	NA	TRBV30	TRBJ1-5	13	CAWTPGVGQPQHF	TGTGCCTGGACCCCAGGGGTGGGTCAGCCCCAGCATTTT
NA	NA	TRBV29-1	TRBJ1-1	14	CSAKESGKNTEAFF	TGCAGCGCCAAAGAAAGCGGGAAGAACACTGAAGCTTTCTTT
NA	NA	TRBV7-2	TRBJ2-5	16	CASSLGFGAISETQYF	TGTGCCAGCAGCTTAGGTTTCGGGGCCATTTCAGAGACCCAGTACTTC
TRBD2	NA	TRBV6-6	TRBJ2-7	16	CASSYSNLAEGYEQYF	TGTGCCAGCAGTTACTCGAATCTAGCGGAGGGCTACGAGCAGTACTTC
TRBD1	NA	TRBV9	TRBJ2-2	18	CASSGGPPGQKSSGELFF	TGTGCCAGCAGCGGGGGCCCCCCGGGACAGAAAAGCTCCGGGGAGCTGTTTTTT
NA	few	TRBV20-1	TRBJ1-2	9	CSVIEGYTF	TGCAGTGTAATAGAGGGCTACACCTTC
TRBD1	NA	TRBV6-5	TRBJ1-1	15	CASSYTGQGENEAFF	TGTGCCAGCAGTTATACTGGACAGGGAGAAAATGAAGCTTTCTTT
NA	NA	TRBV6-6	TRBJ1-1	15	CASSYSGRLDTEAFF	TGTGCCAGCAGTTACTCAGGCCGGCTTGACACTGAAGCTTTCTTT
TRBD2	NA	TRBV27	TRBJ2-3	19	CASSRDRPSGSMRADTQYF	TGTGCCAGCAGTCGAGACCGACCTAGCGGGAGTATGAGGGCAGATACGCAGTATTTT
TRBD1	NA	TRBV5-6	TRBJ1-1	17	CASSGEGAPTMNTEAFF	TGTGCCAGCAGCGGGGAGGGGGCACCTACTATGAACACTGAAGCTTTCTTT
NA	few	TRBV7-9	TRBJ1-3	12	CASSLDGNTIYF	TGTGCCAGCAGCTTAGATGGAAACACCATATATTTT
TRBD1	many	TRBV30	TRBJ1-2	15	CAWSRDRGLGYGYTF	TGTGCCTGGAGCCGGGACAGGGGGCTGGGCTATGGCTACACCTTC
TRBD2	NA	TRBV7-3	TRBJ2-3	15	CASSLSSGRTDTQYF	TGTGCCAGCAGCCTCTCTAGCGGGAGGACCGATACGCAGTATTTT
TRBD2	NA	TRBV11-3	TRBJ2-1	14	CASTNPGGRNEQFF	TGTGCCAGCACCAACCCGGGAGGGCGAAATGAGCAGTTCTTC
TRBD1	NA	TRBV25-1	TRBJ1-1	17	CASSEYQGTGGVTEAFF	TGTGCCAGCAGTGAATATCAGGGGACAGGGGGAGTTACTGAAGCTTTCTTT
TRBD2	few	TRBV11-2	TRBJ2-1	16	CASSELLAGAYNEQFF	TGTGCCAGCAGCGAACTACTAGCGGGGGCCTACAATGAGCAGTTCTTC
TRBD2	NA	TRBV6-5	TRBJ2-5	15	CASSLSSGSQETQYF	TGTGCCAGCAGTCTATCGAGCGGGAGCCAAGAGACCCAGTACTTC
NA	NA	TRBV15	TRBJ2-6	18	CATSREAPGSSGANVLTF	TGTGCCACCAGCAGAGAGGCGCCCGGGAGCTCTGGGGCCAACGTCCTGACTTTC
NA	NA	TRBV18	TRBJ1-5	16	CASSPPGRGNNQPQHF	TGTGCCAGCTCACCCCCGGGGAGGGGTAACAATCAGCCCCAGCATTTT
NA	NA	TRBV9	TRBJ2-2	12	CASSVVTGELFF	TGTGCCAGCAGCGTAGTCACCGGGGAGCTGTTTTTT
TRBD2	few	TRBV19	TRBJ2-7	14	CASSISGSSYEQYF	TGTGCCAGTAGTATAAGCGGGAGCTCCTACGAGCAGTACTTC
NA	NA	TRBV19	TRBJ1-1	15	CASSIDRGDLTEAFF	TGTGCCAGTAGTATAGATCGGGGGGATCTCACTGAAGCTTTCTTT
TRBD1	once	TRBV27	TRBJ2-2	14	CAAGTGGGTGELFF	TGTGCCGCGGGGACAGGGGGGGGCACCGGGGAGCTGTTTTTT
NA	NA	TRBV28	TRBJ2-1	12	CASSLTIREQFF	TGTGCCAGCAGTTTGACGATTCGGGAGCAGTTCTTC
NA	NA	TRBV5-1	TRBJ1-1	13	CASSLDGQTEAFF	TGCGCCAGCAGCTTGGACGGGCAAACTGAAGCTTTCTTT
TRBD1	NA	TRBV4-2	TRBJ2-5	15	CASSHPGQDKETQYF	TGTGCCAGCAGCCACCCCGGACAGGATAAGGAGACCCAGTACTTC
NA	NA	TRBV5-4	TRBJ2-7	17	CASSLGAGLERSYEQYF	TGTGCCAGCAGCTTGGGGGCTGGTCTTGAGAGGTCCTACGAGCAGTACTTC
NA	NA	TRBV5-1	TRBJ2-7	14	CASRTGATSYEQYF	TGCGCCAGCCGTACGGGGGCCACGTCCTACGAGCAGTACTTC
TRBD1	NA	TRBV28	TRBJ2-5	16	CASGPRQGRGQETQYF	TGTGCCAGCGGGCCCCGACAGGGCAGAGGCCAAGAGACCCAGTACTTC
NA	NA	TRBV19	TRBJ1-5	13	CASRRGYNQPQHF	TGTGCCAGTAGGCGGGGTTACAATCAGCCCCAGCATTTT
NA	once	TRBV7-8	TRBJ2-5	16	CASSSRGFLQTETQYF	TGTGCCAGCAGCTCTCGGGGGTTCTTACAGACAGAGACCCAGTACTTC
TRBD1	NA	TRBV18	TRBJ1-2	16	CASSHSSPGQGFGYTF	TGTGCCAGCTCACACTCTTCCCCGGGACAGGGGTTTGGCTACACCTTC
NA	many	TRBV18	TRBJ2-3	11	CASSLRDTQYF	TGTGCCAGCTCGCTCCGAGATACGCAGTATTTT
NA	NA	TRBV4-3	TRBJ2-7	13	CASSPQLSYEQYF	TGCGCCAGCAGCCCCCAGTTATCCTACGAGCAGTACTTC
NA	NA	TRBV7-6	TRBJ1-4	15	CASSLEGQANEKLFF	TGTGCCAGCAGCTTAGAAGGCCAAGCTAATGAAAAACTGTTTTTT
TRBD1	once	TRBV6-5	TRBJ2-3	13	CASKGASTDTQYF	TGTGCCAGCAAGGGGGCTAGCACAGATACGCAGTATTTT
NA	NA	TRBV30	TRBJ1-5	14	CAFTPGTGNQPQHF	TGTGCCTTCACCCCGGGGACGGGCAATCAGCCCCAGCATTTT
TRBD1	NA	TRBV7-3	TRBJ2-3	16	CASSFGQAYSTDTQYF	TGTGCCAGCAGCTTTGGACAGGCCTATAGCACAGATACGCAGTATTTT
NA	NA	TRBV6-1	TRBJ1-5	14	CASRDSSWPQPQHF	TGTGCCAGCAGGGACAGCTCATGGCCGCAGCCCCAGCATTTT
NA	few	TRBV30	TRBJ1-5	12	CAWGRNNQPQHF	TGTGCCTGGGGCAGGAACAATCAGCCCCAGCATTTT
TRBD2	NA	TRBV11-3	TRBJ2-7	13	CASSIAGGQEQYF	TGTGCCAGCAGCATAGCGGGAGGGCAGGAGCAGTACTTC
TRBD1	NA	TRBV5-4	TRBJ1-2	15	CASSNKQGAGSGYTF	TGTGCCAGCAGCAATAAACAGGGGGCTGGTAGTGGCTACACCTTC
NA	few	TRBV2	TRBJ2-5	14	CASSEDYLGVTQYF	TGTGCCAGCAGTGAAGACTACCTGGGGGTGACCCAGTACTTC
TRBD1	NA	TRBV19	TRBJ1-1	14	CASSSSQDRGRAFF	TGTGCCAGTAGCTCCTCTCAAGACAGGGGGCGAGCTTTCTTT
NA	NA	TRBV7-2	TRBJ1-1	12	CASSWPPELIFF	TGTGCCAGCAGCTGGCCCCCAGAATTAATTTTCTTT
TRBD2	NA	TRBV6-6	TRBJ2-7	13	CASSYPGRGEQYF	TGTGCCAGCAGTTACCCCGGGAGGGGCGAGCAGTACTTC
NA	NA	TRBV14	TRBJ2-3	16	CASSPPGGYRTDTQYF	TGTGCCAGCAGCCCCCCTGGGGGCTACCGCACAGATACGCAGTATTTT